This paragraph covers one T cell receptor beta chain sequence. V was pared by 4 bases and J by 5 bases, with 19 bases between. CDR3 length: 15 residues. Germline values: CDR1 SGHKS, CDR2 YYEKEE (reference sequence). Individuals aged about 18 to 89 years were recruited from 20 to 25 US areas. Cohorts were determined from participant-reported clinical history. The data belong to a study of blood T cell repertoires in COVID-19. As for the study in general: The analysed material was cDNA or gDNA that came from T cells, B-cell-depleted T cells, or PBMCs.

Original processing methods: The authors estimated nucleated cell counts from reference gene primer amplification. Method: immunoSEQ multiplex PCR; TCRdb's copy keeps in-frame clones and lacks some. V, J and clone size are taken as reported in that table, and D and trimming were inferred from the DNA itself. Of approximately 220,000 clones in the sample, roughly 88% were seen once. V gene TRBV5-5 combines with J gene TRBJ2-7, with D maybe TRBD2 (6 bases). The sequence was collected from a woman between 35 and 50 years old with acute COVID-19. Sequenced input: PBMCs or T cells enriched from blood (not recorded which). CDR3 coding DNA: TGTGCCAGCAGCGACCCCGGGAGACTGGGCCACGAGCAGTACTTC. This sequence encodes CASSDPGRLGHEQYF.